A single sample gave rise to the 19 T cell receptor beta chains below, sequenced in a study of cytomegalovirus exposure and HLA in healthy donors. The PCR employed 60 Vbeta primers together with 13 Jbeta primers. The method was immunoSEQ multiplex PCR; TCRdb's version includes in-frame clones alone and lacks a portion of them. The sample includes 75,000 or so clones, 60% to 75% of them seen just once. The sample comprised PBMCs. The receptors come from a man aged 40-49 years in good health and CMV-seropositive.

The rearrangement joins TRBV4-1 to TRBJ1-4; perhaps TRBD1 as D (6 bases). This CDR3 has 15 residues. Germline V gives CDR1 MGHRA, CDR2 YSYEKL. Trimming cost V 3 bases and J 1 base, with 9 bases left between them. The CDR3 here is CASSQQDRTNEKLFF. Written as DNA, the CDR3 is TGCGCCAGCAGCCAGCAGGACAGAACTAATGAAAAACTGTTTTTT.

V usage is TRBV5-5 and J usage is TRBJ1-3; D is unclear. The ends were cut back, 0 bases at V and 4 bases at J, with 8 bases in the middle. This CDR3 has 14 residues. CDR1 and CDR2 (germline): SGHKS, YYEKEE (reference sequence). The CDR3 sequence: CASSLGGSGNTIYF. In nucleotides, the CDR3 is TGTGCCAGCAGCTTGGGAGGGTCCGGAAACACCATATATTTT. The variable domain in full, with the rest retrieved from reference TRBV5-5 and TRBJ1-3, is DAGVTQSPTHLIKTRGQQVTLRCSPISGHKSVSWYQQVLGQGPQFIFQYYEKEERGRGNFPDRFSARQFPNYSSELNVNALLLGDSALYLCASSLGGSGNTIYFGEGSWLTVV.

V and J are TRBV19 and TRBJ2-5; 9 bases match TRBD2. Per germline, CDR1 LNHDA and CDR2 SQIVND (reference sequence). Unmatched junction bases numbered 11, after V lost 10 bases and J lost 5 bases. The CDR3 is 14 residues long. The CDR3 nucleotides read TGTGCCACAATGGGCCCTAGCGGGGTTGAGACCCAGTACTTC. Translating it yields CATMGPSGVETQYF.

The J gene is TRBJ2-3, the V gene TRBV5-1; 8 positions agree with TRBD1. Germline V gives CDR1 SGHRS, CDR2 YFSETQ. V lost 2 bases to trimming and J lost 0 bases; unmatched junction nucleotides: 8. The CDR3 extends over 17 amino acids. The CDR3 nucleotides are TGCGCCAGCAGCTTAGGACAGGGACCCTCTAGCACAGATACGCAGTATTTT. Translation: CASSLGQGPSSTDTQYF.

V gene TRBV6-5 combines with J gene TRBJ2-2; no definite D call. The germline V gene encodes CDR1 MNHEY and CDR2 SVGAGI. V was clipped by 2 bases and J by 0 bases, with 7 bases between them. This CDR3 contains 15 residues. CDR3 in amino acids: CASSYHSPNTGELFF. For the CDR3, the DNA is TGTGCCAGCAGTTACCACAGCCCGAACACCGGGGAGCTGTTTTTT.

This clone occurred a few times. The rearrangement links TRBV27 to TRBJ2-3; D uncertain. V dropped 2 bases and J dropped 3 bases, with 6 bases sitting between them. Germline-derived CDR1 and CDR2 are MNHEY and SMNVEV (reference sequence). This CDR3 comprises 13 residues. The CDR3 nucleotides are TGTGCCAGCAGTTTAGGCCAAACAGATACGCAGTATTTT. Residues: CASSLGQTDTQYF.

There are a few counts of this clone. The gene calls are TRBV7-2 and TRBJ1-6; D remains ambiguous. This CDR3 comprises 14 residues. Germline V gene data show CDR1 as SGHTA and CDR2 as FQGNSA. V shed 0 bases and J shed 7 bases, with 7 bases lying between them. CDR3 loop: CASSLAPQNSPLHF. The DNA of the CDR3 is TGTGCCAGCAGCTTAGCTCCCCAAAATTCACCCCTCCACTTT.

The sample holds one count of this clone. The junction departs from germline at one end; a sequencing error may be responsible. The gene calls are TRBV15 and TRBJ2-1, with 10 bases fitting TRBD1. The CDR3 has 16 amino acids. Germline CDR1 and CDR2: LNHNV and YYDKDF (reference sequence). The CDR3 nucleotides are TGTGCTACCAGCAGAGGTGGGACAGGGGAGTGGAATGAGCAGTTCTTC. This translates into CATSRGGTGEWNEQFF.

This clone was observed a few times. The V call is TRBV6-6, the J call TRBJ1-4; D ambiguous. CDR1 and CDR2 from the germline V gene are MNHNY and SVGAGI (reference sequence). The CDR3 has 12 residues. The germline V and J ends were trimmed by 2 bases and 6 bases, with 4 bases remaining between them. The DNA of the CDR3 is TGTGCCAGCAGTTACAGCCATGAAAAACTGTTTTTT. It specifies CASSYSHEKLFF.

The CDR3: CASSLYAGRGTGNTIYF. In DNA, the CDR3 is TGTGCCAGCAGCTTGTATGCCGGCAGGGGGACTGGAAACACCATATATTTT. The V gene is TRBV5-6, the J gene TRBJ1-3; 7 bases line up with TRBD1. Germline V lookup: CDR1 SGHDT, CDR2 YYEEEE. The CDR3 has 17 amino acids. V shed 1 base, J shed 2 bases, and the junction held 9 bases outside the gene matches. Combining the CDR3 with reference TRBV5-6 and TRBJ1-3 gives the whole variable domain DAGVTQSPTHLIKTRGQQVTLRCSPKSGHDTVSWYQQALGQGPQFIFQYYEEEERQRGNFPDRFSGHQFPNYSSELNVNALLLGDSALYLCASSLYAGRGTGNTIYFGEGSWLTVV.

This clone was counted between two and nine times. The CDR3 here is CASSDYGGTEAFF. The DNA of the CDR3 is TGTGCCAGCAGTGACTACGGGGGGACGGAAGCTTTCTTT. This chain links TRBV6-4 with TRBJ1-1; a possible D gene is TRBD1 (5 bases). The V gene lost 1 base and the J gene lost 8 bases, with 11 bases spanning the gap. The CDR3 consists of 13 residues. The germline V gene has CDR1 MRHNA and CDR2 SNTAGT.

The chain joins TRBV6-1 to TRBJ2-7; D remains unclear. Germline V CDR1 and CDR2: MNHNS, SASEGT. The CDR3 runs to 13 residues. The V and J ends lost 1 base and 3 bases respectively, with 7 bases between them. The CDR3 coding sequence is TGTGCCAGCAGTGAAGGTAACTACTACGAGCAGTACTTC. Translating it yields CASSEGNYYEQYF.

V gene TRBV29-1 combines with J gene TRBJ2-3; 8 positions match TRBD2. With V trimmed by 1 base and J by 8 bases, 2 bases remained unmatched. The CDR3 runs to 12 residues. From germline, CDR1 is SQVTM and CDR2 ANQGSEA. The CDR3 region has the DNA TGCAGCGTTGAAGCCCGGGGGGGTACGCAGTATTTT. Amino acid sequence: CSVEARGGTQYF.

This clone is a singleton in its sample. This chain joins TRBV4-2 and TRBJ2-7; 7 bases agree with TRBD1. The CDR3 totals 14 residues. Per the germline V gene, CDR1 is LGHNA and CDR2 is YNFKEQ. V gave up 2 bases and J gave up 7 bases; unmatched junction bases: 8. This CDR3 reads CASSQYRQGLEQYF. Written as DNA, the CDR3 is TGTGCCAGCAGCCAATACCGACAGGGCCTGGAGCAGTACTTC.

The V call is TRBV30, the J call TRBJ2-7; 7 nucleotides agree with TRBD2. The germline CDR1 and CDR2 sequences are GTSNPN and SVGIG (reference sequence). The CDR3 spans 14 residues. Trimming at V came to 0 bases and at J to 0 bases, leaving 2 bases not matched to a gene. CDR3 in amino acids: CAWSVRGGSYEQYF. The DNA of the CDR3 is TGTGCCTGGAGTGTACGCGGGGGCTCCTACGAGCAGTACTTC.

This rearrangement joins TRBV19 to TRBJ2-5, with 8 bases matching TRBD2. From germline, CDR1 is LNHDA and CDR2 SQIVND (reference sequence). J gave up 6 bases and V 4 bases, and 10 bases lay outside the gene matches. The CDR3 sequence is 15 residues long. The CDR3 bases are TGTGCCAGTAGTAGCCCCCGGGGGGGCAGGAAGACCCAGTACTTC. Translation: CASSSPRGGRKTQYF.

This chain links TRBV6-5 with TRBJ2-2; weak D call: TRBD2 (7 bases). Germline assignment: CDR1 MNHEY and CDR2 SVGAGI. V shed 8 bases and J shed 0 bases, with 13 bases lying between them. This CDR3 comprises 15 residues. CDR3 DNA: TGTGCCAGCTTCCGGGGGGCTACGAACACCGGGGAGCTGTTTTTT. Its translation: CASFRGATNTGELFF.

The chain joins TRBV5-4 to TRBJ2-1; 11 positions match TRBD1. V shed 4 bases and J 8 bases; nucleotides not matched to a gene: 5. CDR1 and CDR2 (germline): SGHNT, YYREEE (reference sequence). The CDR3 is made up of 14 amino acids. This CDR3 reads CASSRDRGTDEQFF. For the CDR3, the DNA is TGTGCCAGCAGCCGGGACAGGGGGACCGATGAGCAGTTCTTC.

The chain joins TRBV19 to TRBJ1-4; the match to TRBD1 covers 9 bases. Germline trimming cut 5 bases from V and 14 bases from J; bases unmatched to any gene: 9. Germline V gene sequence: CDR1 LNHDA, CDR2 SQIVND (reference sequence). This CDR3 is 13 amino acids long. CDR3 region: CASSLRDRERLFF. The CDR3 bases are TGTGCCAGTAGTCTCCGGGACAGGGAAAGGCTGTTTTTT.